Each of the 20 T cell receptor beta chains below was sequenced from the same sample in a study of shared clonotypes between healthy human individuals. The table came from immunoSEQ multiplex PCR; TCRdb's copy has only in-frame clones and leaves some out. The table has fewer than 1.6 million clones, about 98.5% seen once. Material: naive CD4+ T cells sorted from blood. Subset meaning: CD45RA+ positively selected. These receptors all stem from a man aged 30-40 years in good health.

V gene TRBV19 combines with J gene TRBJ2-6; D unclear. V was trimmed by 1 base and J by 0 bases, leaving 7 bases between them. This CDR3 spans 16 amino acids. Germline CDR1 and CDR2: LNHDA and SQIVND (reference sequence). The CDR3 sequence: CASSIGASSGANVLTF. The CDR3, as DNA: TGTGCCAGTAGTATAGGGGCGTCCTCTGGGGCCAACGTCCTGACTTTC.

The CDR3 reads CASSFWPPGANQPQHF. CDR3 nucleotide sequence: TGTGCCAGCAGCTTCTGGCCACCCGGGGCCAATCAGCCCCAGCATTTT. V usage is TRBV7-9 and J usage is TRBJ1-5, with a possible D match to TRBD1 (5 bases). Germline V gives CDR1 SEHNR, CDR2 FQNEAQ (reference sequence). Between the trimmed V and J ends, which lost 3 bases and 3 bases, there was a span of 15 bases. CDR3 size: 16 residues.

This clone has a single count. V and J are TRBV11-2 and TRBJ1-4; a possible D gene is TRBD1 (5 bases). Trimming cost V 3 bases and J 5 bases, with 10 bases left between them. The germline V gene has CDR1 SGHAT and CDR2 FQNNGV. The CDR3 extends over 14 amino acids. The chain's CDR3 is CASSFGGPNEKLFF. Here the CDR3 DNA reads TGTGCCAGCAGCTTCGGGGGACCCAATGAAAAACTGTTTTTT.

This clone appeared a single time. The rearrangement uses TRBV14 and TRBJ2-1, with D tentatively TRBD2 (5 bases). The V end was cut by 1 base, the J end by 6 bases, with 13 bases between. CDR3 length: 15 amino acids. Germline lookup yields CDR1 SGHDN and CDR2 FVKESK. CDR3 region: CASSQGQAALNEQFF. CDR3 in DNA: TGTGCCAGCAGCCAAGGGCAAGCGGCCCTCAATGAGCAGTTCTTC.

V is TRBV9 and J is TRBJ1-1; the D gene is possibly TRBD1 (6 bases). Trimming took off 3 bases at V and 4 bases at J, with 10 bases between the two ends. Germline assignment: CDR1 SGDLS and CDR2 YYNGEE. The CDR3 runs 13 residues. CDR3 sequence (DNA): TGTGCCAGCAGCGAGGGGGTGGGCACTGAAGCTTTCTTT. Its protein product is CASSEGVGTEAFF.

This clone has only one observation. The chain combines TRBV6-4 with TRBJ2-1, with 8 bases matching TRBD2. CDR1 is MRHNA, CDR2 SNTAGT, per germline. CDR3 size: 14 residues. With 8 bases clipped from V and 5 bases from J, the junction kept 8 bases outside the gene matches. Written as DNA, the CDR3 is TGTGCCAGCTCTAAGCGGGAGACGAACAATGAGCAGTTCTTC. Its protein is CASSKRETNNEQFF.

The gene calls are TRBV5-1 and TRBJ2-1, with TRBD2 as a possible D gene (5 bases). This CDR3 has 13 residues. Trimming stripped 0 bases from V and 12 bases from J, with 13 bases between. CDR1 is SGHRS, CDR2 YFSETQ, per germline. CDR3: CASSLESGIGQFF. CDR3 sequence (DNA): TGCGCCAGCAGCTTGGAGTCGGGGATCGGGCAGTTCTTC.

This chain joins TRBV19 and TRBJ2-1; 8 bases fit TRBD2. Germline V lookup: CDR1 LNHDA, CDR2 SQIVND (reference sequence). V was clipped by 8 bases and J by 4 bases; unmatched bases: 7. CDR3 size: 14 residues. Here the CDR3 reads CASAGLGLYNEQFF. Here the CDR3 DNA reads TGTGCCAGTGCGGGACTAGGGCTTTACAATGAGCAGTTCTTC.

The rearrangement uses TRBV6-4 and TRBJ2-5; maybe TRBD2 (5 bases). Trimming shortened V by 4 bases and J by 5 bases, and 11 bases separated the two germline ends. The CDR3 sequence is 13 residues long. Germline V gene sequence: CDR1 MRHNA, CDR2 SNTAGT. This CDR3 reads CASSGRLGETQYF. CDR3 in DNA: TGTGCCAGCAGTGGGAGGTTAGGGGAGACCCAGTACTTC.

Only one count was recorded for this clone. The chain employs TRBV6-5 and TRBJ1-1, with D possibly TRBD1 on 6 matching bases. The length of the CDR3 is 14 residues. Trimming took 2 bases from V and 1 from J, leaving 8 bases between them. Germline V gene data show CDR1 as MNHEY and CDR2 as SVGAGI. The CDR3 DNA follows: TGTGCCAGCAGTTACAGGGGGAAGAACACTGAAGCTTTCTTT. It encodes CASSYRGKNTEAFF.

This clone came up once. This chain joins TRBV11-2 and TRBJ2-1, with 10 bases that match TRBD2. V lost 5 bases, J lost 8 bases, and 12 bases stayed unmatched. In germline, CDR1 is SGHAT, CDR2 FQNNGV. The CDR3 length is 16 residues. The CDR3 here is CASSPPLAGDNYEQFF. DNA of the CDR3: TGTGCCAGCAGCCCGCCCCTAGCGGGAGATAACTATGAGCAGTTCTTC.

The chain joins TRBV7-8 to TRBJ2-3; 9 bases are a match to TRBD2. The CDR3 loop spans 15 amino acids. Germline V lookup: CDR1 SGHVS, CDR2 FQNEAQ. Unmatched junction bases numbered 6, after V lost 6 bases and J lost 2 bases. CDR3 nucleotide sequence: TGTGCCAGCAGGCAGACTAGCGGTCCCACAGATACGCAGTATTTT. This codes for CASRQTSGPTDTQYF.

This clone was observed a handful of times. This chain links TRBV28 with TRBJ1-2; D ambiguous. V was clipped by 2 bases and J by 5 bases, with 6 bases between them. Germline assignment: CDR1 MDHEN and CDR2 SYDVKM. The CDR3 is 12 residues long. CDR3 sequence: CASSLEVYGYTF. As DNA, the CDR3 is TGTGCCAGCAGTTTAGAAGTGTATGGCTACACCTTC.

The genes are TRBV9 and TRBJ2-2; 9 nucleotides agree with TRBD1. Germline assignment: CDR1 SGDLS and CDR2 YYNGEE. The CDR3 has 15 amino acids. The trim removed 4 bases at V and 7 bases at J, leaving 8 bases unmatched. CDR3 loop: CASSIGTGYGGELFF. The CDR3, as DNA: TGTGCCAGCAGCATCGGGACAGGGTACGGCGGGGAGCTGTTTTTT. Together with reference TRBV9 and TRBJ2-2, the CDR3 gives the full variable domain: DSGVTQTPKHLITATGQRVTLRCSPRSGDLSVYWYQQSLDQGLQFLIQYYNGEERAKGNILERFSAQQFPDLHSELNLSSLELGDSALYFCASSIGTGYGGELFFGEGSRLTVL.

The chain joins TRBV29-1 to TRBJ2-3; TRBD2 aligns across 9 bases. V lost 8 bases, J lost 3 bases, and 9 bases stayed unmatched. This CDR3 is 14 amino acids long. From germline, CDR1 is SQVTM and CDR2 ANQGSEA. This CDR3 reads CSLSAGGWTDTQYF. CDR3 sequence (DNA): TGCAGCTTATCAGCGGGGGGTTGGACAGATACGCAGTATTTT.

Regarding this clone: The same CDR3 also results from other DNA sequences found in this sample. The chain employs TRBV5-1 and TRBJ2-3, with TRBD2 as a possible D gene (6 bases). V was cut by 5 bases and J by 4 bases, with 11 bases left in between. The CDR3 has 13 residues. Germline CDR1 reads SGHRS; CDR2 reads YFSETQ. The DNA for the CDR3 is TGCGCCAGCAGTCCGGAGGGAGCAGATACGCAGTATTTT. Amino acids: CASSPEGADTQYF.

The CDR3 nucleotides are TGTGCCAGCAGCAAAGAGGGAGGGGCTAGCAATCAGCCCCAGCATTTT. It translates to CASSKEGGASNQPQHF. V is TRBV21-1 and J is TRBJ1-5. TRBV21-1 is described as a pseudogene. CDR3 length equals 16 residues.

J is TRBJ2-7 and V is TRBV29-1; D may be TRBD1 or TRBD2 (5 bases each). Germline CDR1 is SQVTM and CDR2 is ANQGSEA. The CDR3 sequence is 14 residues long. The germline V and J ends were trimmed by 4 bases and 3 bases, with 16 bases remaining between them. The CDR3: CSVVGDPALYEQYF. Written as DNA, the CDR3 is TGCAGCGTTGTAGGGGACCCAGCACTCTACGAGCAGTACTTC.

V and J are TRBV5-4 and TRBJ1-2, with TRBD1 identical over 12 bases. The CDR3 has 15 amino acids. V lost 4 bases, J lost 8 bases, and 9 bases stayed unmatched. The germline CDR1 and CDR2 sequences are SGHNT and YYREEE (reference sequence). CDR3 sequence (DNA): TGTGCCAGCAGCGGAGGGGACAGGGGGCTCGGCGGCTACACCTTC. Residues: CASSGGDRGLGGYTF.

The chain carries TRBV30 and TRBJ1-1; 8 bases line up with TRBD1. Germline CDR1 and CDR2: GTSNPN and SVGIG (reference sequence). CDR3 length: 14 residues. The V and J ends lost 1 base and 1 base, in that order; junction bases with no gene match: 2. The CDR3: CAWSAGTGNTEAFF. The CDR3 coding sequence is TGTGCCTGGAGTGCCGGGACAGGGAACACTGAAGCTTTCTTT. Full variable domain (outside the CDR3, taken from reference TRBV30 and TRBJ1-1): SQTIHQWPATLVQPVGSPLSLECTVEGTSNPNLYWYRQAAGRGLQLLFYSVGIGQISSEVPQNLSASRPQDRQFILSSKKLLLSDSGFYLCAWSAGTGNTEAFFGQGTRLTVV.